This TCR beta chain was sequenced for a study of T-cell memory formation after mild COVID-19. General observations from the study: Later expanders leaned toward CD4+, whereas clones contracting from day 15 to 85 were balanced CD4/CD8. Confirmation was lacking for SARS-CoV-2 specificity of second-wave clones that peaked on day 37. Clones that contracted clustered mainly in CM and EM if CD4+ and in EMRA if CD8+.

The TCR alpha and TCR beta cDNA libraries, bearing sample barcodes and UMIs, were generated by 5'RACE using constant-segment primers. A single record per CDR3 protein comes from TCRdb applying MiXCR to the 5' RACE reads. Counted here are under 300,000 distinct CDR3 sequences, roughly 17% occurring once; the ten biggest clones make up around a fifth. Trimming took off 6 bases at V and 5 bases at J, with 11 bases between the two ends. From germline, CDR1 is MNHNY and CDR2 SVGAGI (reference sequence). The CDR3 loop spans 13 amino acids. This clonotype has more than one count but fewer than ten. No antigen is known for it.

This TCR came from a man between 18 and 35 years old who had mild COVID-19 (a few samples of this study predate the infection). Cell type and time point are not known. The chain joins TRBV6-6 to TRBJ2-4; D unclear. Material for sequencing was PBMCs or a T cell subset sorted from them (not recorded which). The CDR3 nucleotides read TGTGCCAGCAGCCAAAGTGGGGAAAACATTCAGTACTTC. It specifies CASSQSGENIQYF.